The source of this T cell receptor beta chain is a study of cytomegalovirus exposure and HLA in healthy donors. Overall study context: Some 87 million unique TCRs from HLA-typed donors were held in an early release of data. General study results and limits: Most TCR sequences showed up rarely, but some public TCRs showed up in many donors.

On this clone itself: Its antigen is not known. Other nucleotide sequences from this sample produce the same CDR3.

In the PCR, 60 Vbeta and 13 Jbeta primers were used. Profiled with immunoSEQ multiplex PCR; TCRdb holds only in-frame clones, not every one. The table includes around 190,000 clones, approximately 86% detected once. Per the germline V gene, CDR1 is SGHRS and CDR2 is YFSETQ. The CDR3 is 15 amino acids. V gave up 0 bases and J gave up 7 bases, with 16 bases separating them. The chain recombines TRBV5-1 with TRBJ2-5; perhaps TRBD1 as D (6 bases). This receptor was identified in a woman aged 30 to 39 in good health and CMV-seronegative. Sequencing was carried out using PBMCs. The CDR3 DNA follows: TGCGCCAGCAGCTTGGAACAGGGTGGTCTGGGGACCCAGTACTTC. Its translation is CASSLEQGGLGTQYF.